Presented here are 28 T cell receptor beta chains from one specimen sequenced in a study of cytomegalovirus exposure and HLA in healthy donors. The PCR employed 60 Vbeta primers together with 13 Jbeta primers. Measured with immunoSEQ multiplex PCR; TCRdb has only the in-frame clones, and not every one. The data show roughly 180,000 clones, with roughly four fifths seen just once and around 1.5% held by the top ten. The source material was PBMCs. The receptors shown here come from a man aged 18-30 years in good health and CMV-seronegative.

This clone was recorded only once. The rearrangement links TRBV18 to TRBJ1-1; 7 bases match TRBD1. This CDR3 is built from 18 residues. Looked up from germline, CDR1 is KGHSH and CDR2 is LQKENI. Trimming took 3 bases from V and 0 from J; bases not matched to a gene: 13. CDR3 sequence: CASSPLGQPVVMNTEAFF. As DNA, the CDR3 is TGTGCCAGCTCACCTCTGGGACAGCCTGTGGTGATGAACACTGAAGCTTTCTTT. Based on the CDR3 plus reference TRBV18 and TRBJ1-1, the full variable domain is NAGVMQNPRHLVRRRGQEARLRCSPMKGHSHVYWYRQLPEEGLKFMVYLQKENIIDESGMPKERFSAEFPKEGPSILRIQQVVRGDSAAYFCASSPLGQPVVMNTEAFFGQGTRLTVV.

The V and J genes are TRBV7-8 and TRBJ2-7; the D is unclear. This CDR3 contains 13 residues. The germline V and J ends were trimmed by 1 base and 6 bases, with 10 bases remaining between them. Germline V gene sequence: CDR1 SGHVS, CDR2 FQNEAQ. Here the CDR3 DNA reads TGTGCCAGCAGCTTAGTCCCTCCGGGCGAGCAGTACTTC. Amino acid sequence: CASSLVPPGEQYF.

The chain links TRBV2 to TRBJ2-5; D is ambiguous. The CDR3 covers 10 residues. Between the trimmed V and J ends, which lost 6 bases and 5 bases, there was a span of 4 bases. Germline-derived CDR1 and CDR2 are SNHLY and FYNNEI. The CDR3 coding sequence is TGTGCCAGCAGCTCTGAGACCCAGTACTTC. Protein product: CASSSETQYF.

J is TRBJ1-5 and V is TRBV19; D is perhaps TRBD1 (5 bases). V lost 6 bases to trimming and J lost 1 base, with 13 bases between them. The length of the CDR3 is 15 residues. CDR1 is LNHDA, CDR2 SQIVND, per germline (reference sequence). The CDR3 DNA follows: TGTGCCAGTAGACCCTCCAGGGCCAGCAATCAGCCCCAGCATTTT. Encoded protein: CASRPSRASNQPQHF.

This sequence joins TRBV6-5 and TRBJ2-1, with 9 bases lining up with TRBD1. Germline CDR1 reads MNHEY; CDR2 reads SVGAGI. This CDR3 region has 16 residues. Losses at the gene ends were 0 bases for V and 8 bases for J; bases not matched to a gene: 8. CDR3 coding DNA: TGTGCCAGCAGTTACTCGGGGCGGACAGGGGCCGATGAGCAGTTCTTC. Translated, it gives CASSYSGRTGADEQFF.

Only a few counts were recorded for this clone. The chain has TRBV5-4 and TRBJ1-1, with D uncertain. CDR3 size: 15 residues. Trimming pared 4 bases from V and 1 base from J, leaving 14 bases between. Germline V gene lookup returns CDR1 SGHNT and CDR2 YYREEE (reference sequence). The CDR3 DNA reads as TGTGCCAGCAGCACGGGTCAGAAGAAGAACACTGAAGCTTTCTTT. It yields the protein CASSTGQKKNTEAFF.

The rearrangement links TRBV10-1 to TRBJ2-5, with TRBD1 matching over 11 bases. After removal of 4 bases from V and 2 bases from J, the junction contained 9 bases not matched to a gene. The germline CDR1 and CDR2 sequences are WNHNN and SYGVQD (reference sequence). This CDR3 has 17 residues. The CDR3 loop is CASSAGQGAREQETQYF. The CDR3 DNA follows: TGCGCCAGCAGTGCAGGACAGGGGGCGAGGGAACAAGAGACCCAGTACTTC.

The chain couples TRBV10-3 to TRBJ1-1, with D perhaps TRBD1 (5 bases). The CDR3 has 11 residues. Trimming pared 8 bases from V and 8 bases from J, leaving 12 bases between. The germline CDR1 and CDR2 sequences are ENHRY and SYGVKD. CDR3 amino acids: CAIGAGTEAFF. CDR3 coding DNA: TGTGCCATCGGGGCGGGGACCGAAGCTTTCTTT.

The gene calls are TRBV6-1 and TRBJ1-1; 9 bases map to TRBD1. CDR3 length: 12 residues. The V segment lost 11 bases and the J segment 8 bases; nucleotides outside the gene matches: 9. Looked up from germline, CDR1 is MNHNS and CDR2 is SASEGT. Here the CDR3 reads CAYGLTGGEAFF. CDR3 bases: TGTGCCTATGGACTCACAGGGGGCGAAGCTTTCTTT.

The CDR3 region has the DNA TGCAGCGTTGAAAACCCCCGGACAGGCTATGGCTACACCTTC. Amino acid sequence: CSVENPRTGYGYTF. This chain links TRBV29-1 with TRBJ1-2; 7 nucleotides align to TRBD1. Germline values: CDR1 SQVTM, CDR2 ANQGSEA. CDR3 length: 14 residues. V trimming: 2 bases; J trimming: 4 bases; junction bases outside the gene matches: 7. Based on the CDR3 plus reference TRBV29-1 and TRBJ1-2, the full variable domain is SAVISQKPSRDICQRGTSLTIQCQVDSQVTMMFWYRQQPGQSLTLIATANQGSEATYESGFVIDKFPISRPNLTFSTLTVSNMSPEDSSIYLCSVENPRTGYGYTFGSGTRLTVV.

V usage is TRBV15 and J usage is TRBJ2-5; D gene unclear. V dropped 1 base and J dropped 4 bases, with 7 bases sitting between them. This CDR3 is 13 amino acids long. CDR1 and CDR2 (germline): LNHNV, YYDKDF (reference sequence). The CDR3 spells CATSRGDSETQYF. The CDR3 nucleotides are TGTGCCACCAGCAGAGGCGATTCAGAGACCCAGTACTTC. The variable domain in full, with the rest retrieved from reference TRBV15 and TRBJ2-5, is DAMVIQNPRYQVTQFGKPVTLSCSQTLNHNVMYWYQQKSSQAPKLLFHYYDKDFNNEADTPDNFQSRRPNTSFCFLDIRSPGLGDTAMYLCATSRGDSETQYFGPGTRLLVL.

This chain uses TRBV28 with TRBJ1-4; TRBD1 agrees at 9 bases. CDR1 and CDR2 from the germline V gene are MDHEN and SYDVKM. The V gene end was trimmed by 7 bases and the J gene end by 8 bases; junction bases not matched to a gene: 8. CDR3 size: 14 residues. In DNA, the CDR3 is TGTGCCAGCACACTACAGGGGGCCGAGGAAAAACTGTTTTTT. Its translation: CASTLQGAEEKLFF. The entire variable domain, with the rest obtained from reference TRBV28 and TRBJ1-4, is as follows: DVKVTQSSRYLVKRTGEKVFLECVQDMDHENMFWYRQDPGLGLRLIYFSYDVKMKEKGDIPEGYSVSREKKERFSLILESASTNQTSMYLCASTLQGAEEKLFFGSGTQLSVL.

The J gene is TRBJ2-7, the V gene TRBV7-9; 8 positions match TRBD2. The germline gives CDR1 SEHNR, CDR2 FQNEAQ (reference sequence). V was clipped by 5 bases and J by 6 bases; unmatched bases: 6. This CDR3 has 13 residues. CDR3 amino acids: CASSAGAGGEQYF. CDR3 bases: TGTGCCAGCAGCGCCGGCGCGGGAGGCGAGCAGTACTTC. Drawing the rest from reference TRBV7-9 and TRBJ2-7, the complete variable domain is DTGVSQNPRHKITKRGQNVTFRCDPISEHNRLYWYRQTLGQGPEFLTYFQNEAQLEKSRLLSDRFSAERPKGSFSTLEIQRTEQGDSAMYLCASSAGAGGEQYFGPGTRLTVT.

V usage is TRBV9 and J usage is TRBJ2-1; no firm D call. V lost 3 bases to trimming and J lost 9 bases, with 7 bases between them. The CDR3 runs 11 residues. Germline-derived CDR1 and CDR2 are SGDLS and YYNGEE. The CDR3 sequence: CASSASGEQFF. CDR3 nucleotides: TGTGCCAGCAGCGCCTCGGGTGAGCAGTTCTTC.

Here the CDR3 DNA reads TGCGCCAGCAGCCCTAACACCGGGGAGCTGTTTTTT. This gives the protein CASSPNTGELFF. The V call is TRBV5-1, the J call TRBJ2-2; D unresolved. The V gene lost 4 bases and the J gene lost 2 bases, with 3 bases spanning the gap. CDR3 length equals 12 residues. The germline gives CDR1 SGHRS, CDR2 YFSETQ.

The rearrangement links TRBV9 to TRBJ2-1, with 10 bases fitting TRBD2. Germline V CDR1 and CDR2: SGDLS, YYNGEE. This CDR3 contains 16 residues. V was clipped by 0 bases and J by 4 bases; unmatched bases: 4. CDR3 bases: TGTGCCAGCAGCGTAGAGTTAGCGGGGGGATACAATGAGCAGTTCTTC. Translation: CASSVELAGGYNEQFF.

This clone came up a few times. J is TRBJ1-1 and V is TRBV7-9; no clear D. CDR1 SEHNR and CDR2 FQNEAQ come from the germline V gene (reference sequence). CDR3 length equals 14 residues. The V gene lost 1 base and the J gene lost 3 bases, with 9 bases spanning the gap. Written as DNA, the CDR3 is TGTGCCAGCAGCTTAGGTGGCTTGGACACTGAAGCTTTCTTT. Its protein is CASSLGGLDTEAFF.

This chain's CDR3 is CASRGGDTGPYEQYF. DNA for the CDR3: TGTGCCAGTAGGGGGGGGGACACGGGGCCCTACGAGCAGTACTTC. The chain is built from TRBV19 and TRBJ2-7, with D possibly matching TRBD2 (7 bases). Germline V gene sequence: CDR1 LNHDA, CDR2 SQIVND (reference sequence). The CDR3 spans 15 residues. The V end lost 6 bases, the J end lost 2 bases, and 17 bases lay between the germline ends. The entire variable domain, with the rest obtained from reference TRBV19 and TRBJ2-7, is as follows: DGGITQSPKYLFRKEGQNVTLSCEQNLNHDAMYWYRQDPGQGLRLIYYSQIVNDFQKGDIAEGYSVSREKKESFPLTVTSAQKNPTAFYLCASRGGDTGPYEQYFGPGTRLTVT.

The chain recombines TRBV5-6 with TRBJ1-6, with D possibly being TRBD1 (6 bases). V was cut by 4 bases and J by 0 bases, with 11 bases left in between. This CDR3 has 16 residues. Germline CDR1 is SGHDT and CDR2 is YYEEEE. CDR3 bases: TGTGCCAGCAGCCTCACAGGGAGCTCCTATAATTCACCCCTCCACTTT. It encodes CASSLTGSSYNSPLHF.

This clone was counted a single time. The gene calls are TRBV30 and TRBJ2-1; 7 nucleotides agree with TRBD2. The CDR3 totals 13 residues. Germline CDR1 and CDR2: GTSNPN and SVGIG (reference sequence). V trimming: 2 bases; J trimming: 6 bases; junction bases outside the gene matches: 4. The CDR3 sequence is CAWSYTSANEQFF. Here the CDR3 DNA reads TGTGCCTGGAGTTACACTAGCGCCAATGAGCAGTTCTTC.

The chain is built from TRBV19 and TRBJ1-5; 7 bases are shared with TRBD1. CDR1 and CDR2 from the germline V gene are LNHDA and SQIVND (reference sequence). Trimming removed 4 bases from V and 4 bases from J; junction bases left unmatched: 7. The CDR3 spans 15 residues. Here the CDR3 DNA reads TGTGCCAGTAGTACCGGACAGGCGGCTAATCAGCCCCAGCATTTT. This gives the protein CASSTGQAANQPQHF.

This clone was detected only a few times. The CDR3 DNA reads TGTGCCAGCAGCTTAGACGGGTTCTCCTACGAGCAGTACTTC. Translating gives CASSLDGFSYEQYF. This chain joins TRBV7-2 and TRBJ2-7; no clear D gene. The ends were cut back, 1 base at V and 0 bases at J, with 7 bases in the middle. The CDR3 sequence is 14 residues long. The germline CDR1 and CDR2 sequences are SGHTA and FQGNSA.

This chain connects TRBV6-1 to TRBJ1-5, with no clear D. V lost 2 bases, J lost 3 bases, and 11 bases lay in between. The germline V gene has CDR1 MNHNS and CDR2 SASEGT. CDR3 length equals 15 residues. CDR3 sequence reads: CASSEWREDNQPQHF. CDR3 DNA sequence: TGTGCCAGCAGTGAATGGAGGGAGGACAATCAGCCCCAGCATTTT.

The V gene is TRBV4-1, the J gene TRBJ2-1; 8 nucleotides line up with TRBD2. Germline V CDR1 and CDR2: MGHRA, YSYEKL. Losses at the gene ends were 1 base for V and 0 bases for J; bases not matched to a gene: 11. CDR3 length: 19 residues. The CDR3 nucleotides are TGCGCCAGCAGCCAAGTGGATCTGGGACTAGGCGGCTCCTACAATGAGCAGTTCTTC. Residues: CASSQVDLGLGGSYNEQFF.

The chain employs TRBV5-1 and TRBJ2-7; 8 bases align to TRBD1. CDR1 is SGHRS, CDR2 YFSETQ, per germline. Germline trimming cut 3 bases from V and 6 bases from J; bases unmatched to any gene: 5. The CDR3 covers 13 residues. The CDR3 DNA follows: TGCGCCAGCAGCTACGGACAGGGATCCGAGCAGTACTTC. This gives the protein CASSYGQGSEQYF.

A word on this clone: The same CDR3 also results from other DNA sequences found in this sample. CDR3 protein: CASRPGQGAYSNQPQHF. CDR3 coding DNA: TGTGCCAGTAGACCAGGACAGGGCGCCTATAGCAATCAGCCCCAGCATTTT. J is TRBJ1-5 and V is TRBV19; 8 bases align to TRBD1. V shed 6 bases and J 0 bases; nucleotides not matched to a gene: 10. Germline V gives CDR1 LNHDA, CDR2 SQIVND (reference sequence). The CDR3 length is 17 residues.

The chain joins TRBV28 to TRBJ1-4, with D unresolved. Germline CDR1 reads MDHEN; CDR2 reads SYDVKM. The CDR3 covers 14 residues. The germline V and J ends were trimmed by 4 bases and 4 bases, with 10 bases remaining between them. CDR3 amino acids: CASSWTIDNEKLFF. The CDR3, as DNA: TGTGCCAGCAGTTGGACTATCGATAATGAAAAACTGTTTTTT. The whole variable domain, filled in from reference TRBV28 and TRBJ1-4, reads DVKVTQSSRYLVKRTGEKVFLECVQDMDHENMFWYRQDPGLGLRLIYFSYDVKMKEKGDIPEGYSVSREKKERFSLILESASTNQTSMYLCASSWTIDNEKLFFGSGTQLSVL.

This clone was seen only once. The chain combines TRBV19 with TRBJ2-2, with 9 bases identical to TRBD1. V was clipped by 6 bases and J by 5 bases; unmatched bases: 10. CDR3 length: 16 residues. Germline CDR1 reads LNHDA; CDR2 reads SQIVND (reference sequence). The CDR3, as DNA: TGTGCCAGTAGGAAGTCCGGGACAGGGACGACCGGGGAGCTGTTTTTT. It specifies CASRKSGTGTTGELFF.